The sequence of this T cell receptor (beta chain) was determined in a study of T-cell memory formation after mild COVID-19. Study conclusions and caveats: Most CD4+ clones that shrank were in CM and EM, while CD8+ ones turned up in EMRA. While clones contracting from day 15 to 85 were balanced between CD4 and CD8, later expanders leaned CD4+.

TCRdb fed the 5' RACE reads into MiXCR, producing one record per CDR3 protein. The repertoire holds fewer than 350,000 distinct CDR3 sequences, with less than 20% as singletons. This clonotype was seen repeatedly, ten times or more. Its specificity is not known. V lost 3 bases and J 4 bases, leaving 7 bases between the germline ends. The CDR3 length is 13 residues. The sample taken for sequencing was PBMCs or a T cell subset sorted from them (not recorded which). This sequence joins TRBV12-3 or TRBV12-4 and TRBJ1-5; D unclear. The TCR originated in a man between 18 and 35 years old who had mild COVID-19 (a few samples of this study predate the infection). Cell type and time point are not known. The CDR3 loop is CASSFEGNQPQHF. The CDR3 coding sequence is TGTGCCAGCAGTTTTGAGGGAAATCAGCCCCAGCATTTT.